This TCR beta chain was sequenced during a study of molecular identifiers for immune sequencing clone quantification. Overall study context: In replicates, RNA from about 20,000 or 100,000 naive CD8 cells was split five ways, four sequenced.

As for this clonotype: Its antigen is currently unknown.

Regarding the study as a whole: Detecting spiked Jurkat TCR RNA from one cell among around 930,000 naive cells was reportedly possible. Same-barcode identical TCR molecules could make highly expanded clones look smaller than they are.

The bulk TCR libraries were made with methods described before and with listed TCR primers. From the PCR reads, TCRdb called clonotypes with MiXCR, one entry per CDR3 protein. The repertoire consists of 88,000 or so distinct CDR3 sequences, with approximately 22% occurring once and the leading ten covering more than 0.85%. This CDR3 contains 15 residues. With 6 bases clipped from V and 7 bases from J, the junction kept 9 bases outside the gene matches. This receptor was taken from a human donor in good health. Some libraries in this study had Jurkat cell RNA spiked in. Sequences were obtained from naive CD8+ T cells from blood, with Jurkat cell RNA spiked in. The subset here: FACS-sorted CD8+CD4-CCR7+CD45RA+ naive T cells. This rearrangement joins TRBV12-3 or TRBV12-4 to TRBJ2-2, with 9 nucleotides matching TRBD1. The CDR3 spells CASRPGQGLHGELFF. The CDR3 DNA reads as TGTGCCAGCAGACCGGGACAGGGCTTACACGGGGAGCTGTTTTTT.